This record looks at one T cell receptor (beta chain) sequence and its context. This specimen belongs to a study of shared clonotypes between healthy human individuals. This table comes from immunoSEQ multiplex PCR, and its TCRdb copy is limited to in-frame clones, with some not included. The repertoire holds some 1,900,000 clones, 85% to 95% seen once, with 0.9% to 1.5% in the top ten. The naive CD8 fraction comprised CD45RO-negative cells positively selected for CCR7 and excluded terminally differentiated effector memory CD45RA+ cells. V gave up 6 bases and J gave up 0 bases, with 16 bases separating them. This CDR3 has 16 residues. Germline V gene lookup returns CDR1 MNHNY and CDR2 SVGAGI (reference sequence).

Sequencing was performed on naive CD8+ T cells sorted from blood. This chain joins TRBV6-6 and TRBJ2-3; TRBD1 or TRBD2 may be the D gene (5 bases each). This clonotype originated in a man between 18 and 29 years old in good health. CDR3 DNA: TGTGCCAGCAGCCCCCCGAGAGGGACGAGCACAGATACGCAGTATTTT. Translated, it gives CASSPPRGTSTDTQYF.